The subject of this entry is one TCR beta chain. The study ran its PCR with 60 Vbeta and 13 Jbeta primers. Sequencing was performed with immunoSEQ multiplex PCR; in TCRdb, only in-frame clones are kept and a portion is missing. The sample shows about 160,000 clones, approximately 75% of them seen only once. V lost 4 bases and J lost 0; bases outside the gene matches: 3. This CDR3 has 15 residues. The germline gives CDR1 MNHNS, CDR2 SASEGT. The data originate from a study of cytomegalovirus exposure and HLA in healthy donors. The rearrangement joins TRBV6-1 to TRBJ2-3, with 8 bases fitting TRBD2. Input material: PBMCs. This receptor was obtained from a man aged 25-45 years in good health and CMV-seropositive. The CDR3 loop reads CASSVRGGSTDTQYF. Written as DNA, the CDR3 is TGTGCCAGCAGTGTACGCGGGGGGAGCACAGATACGCAGTATTTT.